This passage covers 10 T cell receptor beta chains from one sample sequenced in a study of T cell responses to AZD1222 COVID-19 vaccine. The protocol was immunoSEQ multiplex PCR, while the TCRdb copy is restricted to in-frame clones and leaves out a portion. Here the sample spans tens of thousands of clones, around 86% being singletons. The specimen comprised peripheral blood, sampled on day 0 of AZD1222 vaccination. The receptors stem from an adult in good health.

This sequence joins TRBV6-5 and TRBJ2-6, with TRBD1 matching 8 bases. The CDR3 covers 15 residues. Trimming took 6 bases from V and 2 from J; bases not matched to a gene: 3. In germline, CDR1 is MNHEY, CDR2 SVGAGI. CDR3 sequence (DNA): TGTGCCAGCAGCGCCAGGGGGCCTGGGGCCAACGTCCTGACTTTC. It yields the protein CASSARGPGANVLTF.

In DNA, the CDR3 is TGTGCCAGCAGCGTTTCCCCGAACACTGAAGCTTTCTTT. Translating gives CASSVSPNTEAFF. J is TRBJ1-1 and V is TRBV9, with D unresolved. Germline CDR1 and CDR2: SGDLS and YYNGEE. Trimming took off 2 bases at V and 1 base at J, with 6 bases between the two ends. This CDR3 is 13 amino acids long.

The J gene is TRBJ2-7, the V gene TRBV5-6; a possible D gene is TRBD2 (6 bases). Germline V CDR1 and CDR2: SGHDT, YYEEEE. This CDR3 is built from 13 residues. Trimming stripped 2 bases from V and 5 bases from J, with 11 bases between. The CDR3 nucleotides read TGTGCCAGCAGCTTACCGGCGGGGAACGAGCAGTACTTC. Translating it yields CASSLPAGNEQYF.

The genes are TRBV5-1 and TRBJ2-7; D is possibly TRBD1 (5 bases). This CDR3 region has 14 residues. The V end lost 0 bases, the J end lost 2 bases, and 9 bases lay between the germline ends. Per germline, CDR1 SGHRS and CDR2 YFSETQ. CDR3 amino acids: CASSLDRPTYEQYF. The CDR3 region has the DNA TGCGCCAGCAGCTTGGACAGGCCCACCTACGAGCAGTACTTC.

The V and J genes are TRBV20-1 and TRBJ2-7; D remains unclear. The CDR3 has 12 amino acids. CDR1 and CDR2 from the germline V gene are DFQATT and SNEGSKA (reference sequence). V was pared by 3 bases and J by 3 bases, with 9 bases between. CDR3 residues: CSASNLDYEQYF. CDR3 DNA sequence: TGCAGTGCTAGTAACCTAGACTACGAGCAGTACTTC.

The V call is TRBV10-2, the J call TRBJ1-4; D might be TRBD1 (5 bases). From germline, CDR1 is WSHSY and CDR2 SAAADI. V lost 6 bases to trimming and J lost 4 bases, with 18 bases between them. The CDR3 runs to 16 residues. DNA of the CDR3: TGCGCCAGCAGGGGGACGGACGCGCCCGTTAATGAAAAACTGTTTTTT. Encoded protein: CASRGTDAPVNEKLFF.

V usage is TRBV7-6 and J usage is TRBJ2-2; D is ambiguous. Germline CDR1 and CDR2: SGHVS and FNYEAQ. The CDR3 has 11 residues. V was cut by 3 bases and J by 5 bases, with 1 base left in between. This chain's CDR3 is CASSFTGELFF. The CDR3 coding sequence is TGTGCCAGCAGCTTTACCGGGGAGCTGTTTTTT.

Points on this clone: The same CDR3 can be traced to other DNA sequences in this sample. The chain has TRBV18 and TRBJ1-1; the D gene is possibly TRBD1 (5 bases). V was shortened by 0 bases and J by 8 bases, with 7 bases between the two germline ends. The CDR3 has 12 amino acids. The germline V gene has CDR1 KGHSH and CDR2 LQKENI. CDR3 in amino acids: CASSPPTGEAFF. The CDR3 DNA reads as TGTGCCAGCTCACCACCAACAGGCGAAGCTTTCTTT.

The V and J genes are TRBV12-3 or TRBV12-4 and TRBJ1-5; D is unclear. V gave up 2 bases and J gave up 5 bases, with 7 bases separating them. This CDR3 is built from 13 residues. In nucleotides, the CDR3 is TGTGCCAGCAGTTTATCCTTCGATCAGCCCCAGCATTTT. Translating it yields CASSLSFDQPQHF.

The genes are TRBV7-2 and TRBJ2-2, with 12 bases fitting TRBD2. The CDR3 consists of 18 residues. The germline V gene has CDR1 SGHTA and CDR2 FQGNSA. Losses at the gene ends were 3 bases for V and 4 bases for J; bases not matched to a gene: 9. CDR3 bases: TGTGCCAGCAGCTTTCTAGCGGGAGGGGGTAGAGGCACCGGGGAGCTGTTTTTT. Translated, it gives CASSFLAGGGRGTGELFF.